This is a list of T cell receptor beta chains from one sample in a study of shared clonotypes between healthy human individuals. Clones were sequenced by immunoSEQ multiplex PCR, and TCRdb holds only the in-frame ones, with some missing. There are roughly 510,000 clones in the sample; roughly 79% occur only once, and around 13% lies in the top ten. What was sequenced was PBMCs. The receptors originated from a woman aged 35 to 49 in good health. Some clones in this sample may be carry-over from other donors' samples. CDR3s include the opening cysteine and the closing phenylalanine or tryptophan. D genes are given only for firm matches. Not all rows give a size; the values are once, few, many and, for expanded clones, a class.

DNA | CDR3 | V | size | J | D
TGCGCCAGCTCCCTTGGAGGGGACAGCTACGAGCAGTACTTC | CASSLGGDSYEQYF | TRBV5-1 | once | TRBJ2-7 | .
TGTGCCAGCAGTTCGGGACTAGAGGTGCAGTTCTTC | CASSSGLEVQFF | TRBV6-6 | . | TRBJ2-1 | TRBD2
TGTGCCAGCAGCGAACTCACGGCCGCTCCTGAAGCTTTCTTT | CASSELTAAPEAFF | TRBV5-4 | . | TRBJ1-1 | .
TGCGCCAGCAGCCCGCAGGGGGCCCTCGGAACAGATACGCAGTATTTT | CASSPQGALGTDTQYF | TRBV5-1 | . | TRBJ2-3 | TRBD1
TGCGCCAGCAGCTTGGAAAGGGGGAACACTGAAGCTTTCTTT | CASSLERGNTEAFF | TRBV5-1 | . | TRBJ1-1 | .
TGTGCCAGCAGCTTCTCCCCCAGTAGAGAGGAAGCTTTCTTT | CASSFSPSREEAFF | TRBV7-9 | . | TRBJ1-1 | .
TGCGCCAGCAGCGTCGGAACCGATCAACCGAGGACGCAGTATTTT | CASSVGTDQPRTQYF | TRBV5-1 | . | TRBJ2-3 | .
TGCGCCAGCAGCTCTGGTGGAGAGACCCAGTACTTC | CASSSGGETQYF | TRBV5-1 | . | TRBJ2-5 | .
TGTGCCAGCAGGATTTCAGGGGGGTCAGATACGCAGTATTTT | CASRISGGSDTQYF | TRBV6-5 | . | TRBJ2-3 | .
TGTGCCAGCAGGCCTAACCGCCTACAGGGGACCCAGTACTTC | CASRPNRLQGTQYF | TRBV7-2 | . | TRBJ2-5 | .
TGTGCCAGCAGCTTCGGGGGGGAGCAGTACTTC | CASSFGGEQYF | TRBV7-9 | once | TRBJ2-7 | TRBD2
TGTGCCAGCAGCCAAGGGACTAGCGGAGGCACAGATACGCAGTATTTT | CASSQGTSGGTDTQYF | TRBV7-9 | . | TRBJ2-3 | TRBD2
TGCGCCAGCAGTCCGGACAGGGGCGCCTACAATGAGCAGTTCTTC | CASSPDRGAYNEQFF | TRBV5-1 | . | TRBJ2-1 | TRBD1
TGTGCCAGCAGCTTAAGCCGCACTGTGGGAGATACGCAGTATTTT | CASSLSRTVGDTQYF | TRBV7-3 | . | TRBJ2-3 | .
TGTGCCAGCAAGAGCGGGAGGGCCGCTGTAACCCAAGAGACCCAGTACTTC | CASKSGRAAVTQETQYF | TRBV2 | . | TRBJ2-5 | TRBD2
TGTGCCAGCCACGGGACAGGGTCCTACGAGCAGTACTTC | CASHGTGSYEQYF | TRBV10-3 | . | TRBJ2-7 | TRBD1
TGTGCCAGCAGGCCAGAATCCGGGGCCAACGTCCTGACTTTC | CASRPESGANVLTF | TRBV2 | . | TRBJ2-6 | .
TGTGCCAGCAGCTTAGTGAGCGGGAGCTCCTACGAGCAGTACTTC | CASSLVSGSSYEQYF | TRBV11-2 | . | TRBJ2-7 | TRBD2
TGCGCCAGCAGCTCCATAGCGGGAGGCACAGATACGCAGTATTTT | CASSSIAGGTDTQYF | TRBV5-1 | . | TRBJ2-3 | TRBD2
TGTGCCACCAGCAGAGAGGGAGGGAGCTCCTACGAGCAGTACTTC | CATSREGGSSYEQYF | TRBV15 | . | TRBJ2-7 | TRBD2
TGTGCCAGCAGACCCGATGGGCCTACTAACTATGGCTACACCTTC | CASRPDGPTNYGYTF | TRBV6-6 | . | TRBJ1-2 | .
TGCAGTGTGGGGCAGCAAGAGACCCAGTACTTC | CSVGQQETQYF | TRBV20-1 | . | TRBJ2-5 | .
TGTGCCAGCAGAGGACCAGGACTAGCGGGAGGTGAGCAGTTCTTC | CASRGPGLAGGEQFF | TRBV2 | . | TRBJ2-1 | TRBD2
TGTGCCAGCAGCTTAGATCGGGCAAGTGGGAATGAGCAGTTCTTC | CASSLDRASGNEQFF | TRBV11-2 | . | TRBJ2-1 | .
TGTGCCAGCTCACCAGGCAGGTCAAGCAATCAGCCCCAGCATTTT | CASSPGRSSNQPQHF | TRBV18 | once | TRBJ1-5 | .
TGTGCCTGGGCCCCCTCAGGGAGTTGGGGTGAAAAACTGTTTTTT | CAWAPSGSWGEKLFF | TRBV30 | . | TRBJ1-4 | .
TGTGCCAGTAGTACGACTAGCGGGAGAAGCCACGAGCAGTACTTC | CASSTTSGRSHEQYF | TRBV19 | once | TRBJ2-7 | TRBD2
TGTGCCAGCAGTTTACCGGGACAGAGGAATGAGCAGTTCTTC | CASSLPGQRNEQFF | TRBV27 | many | TRBJ2-1 | TRBD1
TGCGCCAGCAGCGTGGGACTAGTATTCACCGGGGAGCTGTTTTTT | CASSVGLVFTGELFF | TRBV5-1 | . | TRBJ2-2 | TRBD2
TGTGCCAGCAGCCCTAAGGGGGGAGCCACCGGGGAGCTGTTTTTT | CASSPKGGATGELFF | TRBV7-8 | . | TRBJ2-2 | .
TGCGCCAGCAGCCCCCGACCGGGACTAGACACCGGGGAGCTGTTTTTT | CASSPRPGLDTGELFF | TRBV5-1 | few | TRBJ2-2 | TRBD2
TGTGCCAGCACCACACGCCCAGGTACCACCGGGGAGCTGTTTTTT | CASTTRPGTTGELFF | TRBV5-5 | few | TRBJ2-2 | .
TGTGCCAGCAGTCGGGACTATCAGCCCCAGCATTTT | CASSRDYQPQHF | TRBV7-9 | few | TRBJ1-5 | .
TGTGCCAGCAGTGAGCGGGAGGGCTCCGAGCAGTACTTC | CASSEREGSEQYF | TRBV2 | . | TRBJ2-7 | TRBD2
TGTGCCAGCAGCAAAATAGTCGGGAGCACGCAGTATTTT | CASSKIVGSTQYF | TRBV6-5 | . | TRBJ2-3 | .
TGCAGCGTTGGCTCCGGGACGGATTACTATGGCTACACCTTC | CSVGSGTDYYGYTF | TRBV29-1 | few | TRBJ1-2 | .
TGTGCCATCCAGGGGGCTGGTGAGACCCAGTACTTC | CAIQGAGETQYF | TRBV10-3 | . | TRBJ2-5 | TRBD1
TGTGCCAGCACCCCCCTCCGTGCAGCATCCTACGAGCAGTACTTC | CASTPLRAASYEQYF | TRBV27 | . | TRBJ2-7 | .
TGTGCCAGCAGCTTAGCGGAGGAGCAGTACTTC | CASSLAEEQYF | TRBV7-8 | few | TRBJ2-7 | .